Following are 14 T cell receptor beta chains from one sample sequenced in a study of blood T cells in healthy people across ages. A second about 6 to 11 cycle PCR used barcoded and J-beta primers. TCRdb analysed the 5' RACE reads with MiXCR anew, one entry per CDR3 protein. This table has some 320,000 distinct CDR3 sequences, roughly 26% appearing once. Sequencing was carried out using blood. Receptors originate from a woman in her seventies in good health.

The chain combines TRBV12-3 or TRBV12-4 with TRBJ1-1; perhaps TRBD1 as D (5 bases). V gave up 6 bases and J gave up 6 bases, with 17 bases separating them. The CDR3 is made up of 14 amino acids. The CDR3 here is CASRGTLGTSEAFF. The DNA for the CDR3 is TGTGCCAGCAGAGGGACCCTGGGTACGTCTGAAGCTTTCTTT.

The CDR3 loop is CSARDSAGGANEKLFF. The CDR3 DNA reads as TGCAGTGCTAGAGATTCAGCTGGAGGGGCTAATGAAAAACTGTTTTTT. The chain has TRBV20-1 and TRBJ1-4; D is possibly TRBD1 (5 bases). The germline CDR1 and CDR2 sequences are DFQATT and SNEGSKA (reference sequence). Trimming shortened V by 0 bases and J by 3 bases, and 14 bases separated the two germline ends. The CDR3 loop spans 16 amino acids.

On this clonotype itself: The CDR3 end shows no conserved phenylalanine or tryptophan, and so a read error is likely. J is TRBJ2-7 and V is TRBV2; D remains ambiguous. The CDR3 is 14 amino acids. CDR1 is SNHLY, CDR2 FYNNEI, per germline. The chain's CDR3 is CASSEGASSHEQYL. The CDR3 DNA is TGTGCCAGCAGTGAAGGCGCGAGCTCCCACGAGCAGTACCTC.

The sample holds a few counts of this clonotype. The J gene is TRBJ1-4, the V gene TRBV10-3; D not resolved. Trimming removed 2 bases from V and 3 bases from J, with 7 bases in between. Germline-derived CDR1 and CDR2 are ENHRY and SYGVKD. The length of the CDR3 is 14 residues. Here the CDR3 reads CAISERESNEKLFF. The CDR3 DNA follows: TGTGCCATCAGTGAGAGGGAGTCTAATGAAAAACTGTTTTTT.

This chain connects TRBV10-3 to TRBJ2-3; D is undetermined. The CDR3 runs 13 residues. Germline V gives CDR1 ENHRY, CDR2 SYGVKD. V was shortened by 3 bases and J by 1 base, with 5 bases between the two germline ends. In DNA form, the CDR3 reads TGTGCCATCAGTGAACCCGGCACAGATACGCAGTATTTT. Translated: CAISEPGTDTQYF.

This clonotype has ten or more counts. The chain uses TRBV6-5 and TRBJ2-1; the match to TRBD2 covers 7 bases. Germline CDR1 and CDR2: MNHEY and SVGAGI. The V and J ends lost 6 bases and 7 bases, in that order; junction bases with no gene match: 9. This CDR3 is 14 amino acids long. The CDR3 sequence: CASSPPRGGNEQFF. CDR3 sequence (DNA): TGTGCCAGCAGCCCGCCTCGGGGAGGGAATGAGCAGTTCTTC.

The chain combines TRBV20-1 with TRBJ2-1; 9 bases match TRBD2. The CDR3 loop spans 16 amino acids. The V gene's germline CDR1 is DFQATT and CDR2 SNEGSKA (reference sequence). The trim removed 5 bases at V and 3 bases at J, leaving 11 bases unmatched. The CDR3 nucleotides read TGCAGTGCTTATAGCGGGAGAGACCTTCGCTACAATGAGCAGTTCTTC. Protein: CSAYSGRDLRYNEQFF.

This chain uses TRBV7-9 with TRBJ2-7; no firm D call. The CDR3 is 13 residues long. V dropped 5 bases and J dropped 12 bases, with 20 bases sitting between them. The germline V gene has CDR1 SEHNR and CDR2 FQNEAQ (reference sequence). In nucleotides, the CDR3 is TGTGCCAGCAGCCCCCTTTCTAAAGCGACGTGGTACTTC. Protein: CASSPLSKATWYF.

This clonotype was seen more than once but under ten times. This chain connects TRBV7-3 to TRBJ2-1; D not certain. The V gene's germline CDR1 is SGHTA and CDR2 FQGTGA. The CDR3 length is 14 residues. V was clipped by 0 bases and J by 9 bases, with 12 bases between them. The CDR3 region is CASSLTRASIEQFF. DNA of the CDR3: TGTGCCAGCAGCTTAACTCGGGCTAGTATTGAGCAGTTCTTC.

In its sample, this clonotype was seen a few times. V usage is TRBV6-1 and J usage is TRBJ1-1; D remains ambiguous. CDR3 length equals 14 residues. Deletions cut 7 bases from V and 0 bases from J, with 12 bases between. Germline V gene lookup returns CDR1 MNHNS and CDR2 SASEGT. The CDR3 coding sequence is TGTGCCAGCACGCTCGGATGGGTGAACACTGAAGCTTTCTTT. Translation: CASTLGWVNTEAFF.

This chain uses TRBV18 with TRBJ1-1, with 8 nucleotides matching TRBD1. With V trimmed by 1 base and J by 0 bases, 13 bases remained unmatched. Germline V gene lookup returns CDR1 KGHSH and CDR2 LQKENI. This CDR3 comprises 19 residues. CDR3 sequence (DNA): TGTGCCAGCTCACCACTTTTCATGGCAGGGGGCAACTTGAACACTGAAGCTTTCTTT. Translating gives CASSPLFMAGGNLNTEAFF.

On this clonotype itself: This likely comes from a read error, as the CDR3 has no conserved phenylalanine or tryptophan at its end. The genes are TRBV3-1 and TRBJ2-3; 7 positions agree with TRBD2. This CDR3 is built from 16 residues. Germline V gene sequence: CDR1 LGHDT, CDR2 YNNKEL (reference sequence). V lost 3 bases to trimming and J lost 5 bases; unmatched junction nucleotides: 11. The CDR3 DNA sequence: TGTGCCAGCAGCCAGCCTAGCGGAGGGATTAGAGATACGCAGTATCTT. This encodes CASSQPSGGIRDTQYL.

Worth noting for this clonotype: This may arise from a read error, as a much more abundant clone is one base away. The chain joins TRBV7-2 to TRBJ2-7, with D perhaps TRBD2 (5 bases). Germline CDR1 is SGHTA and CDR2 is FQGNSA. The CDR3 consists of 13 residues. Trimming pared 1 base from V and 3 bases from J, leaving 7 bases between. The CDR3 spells CASSLGAGYEQYF. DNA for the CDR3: TGTGCCAGCAGCTTAGGGGCGGGCTACGAGCAGTACTTC.

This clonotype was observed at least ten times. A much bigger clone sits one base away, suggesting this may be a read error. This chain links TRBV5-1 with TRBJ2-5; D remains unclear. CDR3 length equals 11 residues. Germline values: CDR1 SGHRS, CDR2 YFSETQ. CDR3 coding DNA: TGTGCCAGCAGCATCCAAGAGACCCAGTACTTC. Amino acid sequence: CASSIQETQYF.